Sequencing of this T cell receptor beta chain was carried out in a study of blood T cell repertoires in COVID-19. Study background: Nucleic acid was either cDNA or gDNA, and it came from T cells, B-cell-depleted T cells, or PBMCs.

Germline V gene lookup returns CDR1 SGHTA and CDR2 FQGTGA. The CDR3 spans 16 residues. V trimming: 5 bases; J trimming: 2 bases; junction bases outside the gene matches: 8. The table came from immunoSEQ multiplex PCR; TCRdb's copy has only in-frame clones and leaves some out. The sample comprises a few hundred thousand clones, about nine tenths of which are singletons, and around 13% rests with the top ten. The gene calls are TRBV7-3 and TRBJ2-1, with 8 positions matching TRBD2. The sample taken for sequencing was peripheral blood. The sequence derives from a woman in her fifties or sixties with acute or convalescent COVID-19. The CDR3 DNA follows: TGTGCCAGCAGCCCAAGGCTAGCGGGTCCCTACAATGAGCAGTTCTTC. Its translation is CASSPRLAGPYNEQFF.